One T cell receptor (beta chain) is described in this entry. Per the original methods: Reference gene primers were amplified, and this amplification served to estimate nucleated cell counts. Here immunoSEQ multiplex PCR was the method, and the copy in TCRdb shows in-frame clones only, minus some. V and J calls and clone size follow that table, whereas D and trimming were derived from the DNA. The sample has 40,000 or so clones; around 85% are singletons. The CDR3 runs to 14 residues. These data belong to a study of blood T cell repertoires in COVID-19. Study in general: Samples representing acute and convalescent COVID-19 were sourced from the United States, Italy and Spain.

This TCR came from a human donor in a cohort sampled during active COVID-19. The specimen sequenced was peripheral blood. This chain connects TRBV21-1 to TRBJ2-1; the D call of TRBD1 is as the table states it, not checked on the DNA. TRBV21-1 is an annotated pseudogene. The CDR3 coding sequence is TGTGCCAGCAAGGGGAAGAGATCTTACAATGAGCAGTTCTTC. It specifies CASKGKRSYNEQFF.